This TCR beta chain was observed in a study of blood T cell repertoires in COVID-19. On the study more broadly: Some COVID-19 samples were acute and others convalescent; all came from the United States, Italy and Spain. Sample material is recorded as cDNA or gDNA derived from T cells, B-cell-depleted T cells, or PBMCs.

Per the original methods: Reference gene primer amplification yielded estimated nucleated cell counts. Repertoires were generated with immunoSEQ multiplex PCR, while TCRdb's copy carries only in-frame clones and drops some. V and J calls and clone size are as listed in that table; D and trimming were resolved from the DNA. The sample holds under 400,000 clones, 90% seen once. V lost 0 bases to trimming and J lost 5 bases, with 14 bases between them. The germline V gene has CDR1 SGHTA and CDR2 FQGNSA. This CDR3 has 15 amino acids. The chain combines TRBV7-2 with TRBJ2-7; D perhaps matches TRBD1 (5 bases). The sequencing input was peripheral blood. This TCR derives from a man aged 18 to 35 with active or convalescent COVID-19. CDR3 protein: CASSLAGRALNEQYF. Written as DNA, the CDR3 is TGTGCCAGCAGCTTAGCTGGCAGGGCTCTCAACGAGCAGTACTTC.